The sample holds a few counts of the clone carrying this T cell receptor beta chain. Its antigen is unknown. This CDR3 has 15 residues. Germline lookup yields CDR1 DFQATT and CDR2 SNEGSKA (reference sequence). V was shortened by 0 bases and J by 4 bases, with 15 bases between the two germline ends. This sample was included in a study of T cells after yellow fever vaccination. Notes on the study in general: Primary-vaccination clones mostly resurfaced post-booster (roughly 97% CD4, approximately 87% CD8).

Each CDR3 protein is one row after TCRdb ran MiXCR on the 5' RACE reads. This table holds approximately 550,000 distinct CDR3 sequences, 15% to 20% found once. The chain combines TRBV20-1 with TRBJ2-5, with D perhaps TRBD2 (6 bases). This sequence was found in a man aged 25 to 45 who received the YFV17D yellow fever vaccine. The source was PBMCs, collected 15 days after the yellow fever booster vaccination. CDR3 in amino acids: CSARDGIAVSETQYF. The CDR3 DNA sequence: TGCAGTGCTAGAGATGGAATAGCGGTGTCAGAGACCCAGTACTTC.